These 6 T cell receptor beta chains were all obtained from the same sample, sequenced in a study of T-cell reconstitution after alpha-beta-depleted transplantation in children. During its preparation, the TCRbeta library received unique molecular identifiers. In TCRdb, the PCR reads were re-called with MiXCR into one record per CDR3 protein. The data hold hundreds of thousands of distinct CDR3 sequences, with approximately 32% observed a single time. Sequences were derived from PBMCs from the stem cell graft donor, sampled from the stem cell graft. These receptors were collected from a human donor who donated a stem cell graft to a child with aplastic anemia.

This clonotype was seen a single time. CDR3 amino acids: CASSQTGLGYTF. The CDR3 DNA reads TGTGCCAGCAGCCAGACAGGGCTTGGCTACACCTTC. This chain uses TRBV7-9 with TRBJ1-2, with 7 bases matching TRBD1. The germline CDR1 and CDR2 sequences are SEHNR and FQNEAQ (reference sequence). V shed 5 bases, J shed 7 bases, and the junction held 4 bases outside the gene matches. This CDR3 contains 12 residues.

This clonotype has more than one count but fewer than ten. The V call is TRBV7-8, the J call TRBJ1-2; TRBD1 matches at 9 bases. The germline V gene has CDR1 SGHVS and CDR2 FQNEAQ. The V segment lost 3 bases and the J segment 2 bases; nucleotides outside the gene matches: 7. The CDR3 runs to 16 residues. The CDR3 reads CASSFKGQGVNYGYTF. The CDR3 DNA reads as TGTGCCAGCAGCTTTAAGGGACAGGGCGTGAACTATGGCTACACCTTC.

This clonotype was recorded at least ten times. This chain links TRBV7-2 with TRBJ2-3; tentatively, D is TRBD1 or TRBD2 (5 bases each). Germline CDR1 is SGHTA and CDR2 is FQGNSA. V was trimmed by 3 bases and J by 3 bases, leaving 10 bases between them. The CDR3 runs 14 residues. This chain's CDR3 is CASSLGPGTDTQYF. CDR3 nucleotide sequence: TGTGCCAGCAGCTTGGGGCCGGGGACAGATACGCAGTATTTT. Variable domain in full (rest from reference TRBV7-2 and TRBJ2-3): GAGVSQSPSNKVTEKGKDVELRCDPISGHTALYWYRQSLGQGLEFLIYFQGNSAPDKSGLPSDRFSAERTGGSVSTLTIQRTQQEDSAVYLCASSLGPGTDTQYFGPGTRLTVL.

This clonotype came up a few times. CDR3 in DNA: TGTGCCATCAGTGAAGAAAACACCGGGGAGCTGTTTTTT. It specifies CAISEENTGELFF. The chain employs TRBV10-3 and TRBJ2-2; no clear D. V was clipped by 3 bases and J by 2 bases, with 4 bases between them. The CDR3 spans 13 residues. The V gene's germline CDR1 is ENHRY and CDR2 SYGVKD.

The rearrangement uses TRBV5-6 and TRBJ2-1; the D is unclear. Trimming cost V 0 bases and J 9 bases, with 10 bases left between them. CDR3 length: 13 residues. Germline-derived CDR1 and CDR2 are SGHDT and YYEEEE. CDR3 sequence (DNA): TGTGCCAGCAGCTTGGCCGATGATAGTGAGCAGTTCTTC. This sequence encodes CASSLADDSEQFF.

This clonotype was found a few times. This chain connects TRBV24-1 to TRBJ2-5; D is unresolved. CDR1 and CDR2 from the germline V gene are KGHDR and SFDVKD. The CDR3 sequence is 14 residues long. V shed 5 bases and J shed 5 bases, with 14 bases lying between them. The CDR3 DNA sequence: TGTGCCACCAGTGCTCCCTGGGGTGCGGAGACCCAGTACTTC. Residues: CATSAPWGAETQYF.